A single sample is the source of the 16 T cell receptor beta chains below, sequenced in a study of T cell changes during pregnancy in multiple sclerosis. Sequencing was performed with immunoSEQ multiplex PCR; in TCRdb, only in-frame clones are kept and a portion is missing. The repertoire holds some 11,000 clones, with around 88% as singletons. Sample: CD8+ T cells from peripheral blood mononuclear cells, taken in the first trimester of pregnancy. The receptors derive from a female donor in good health, enrolled as a control in a pregnancy study.

The chain couples TRBV9 to TRBJ2-5; 8 bases map to TRBD1. There are 18 residues in the CDR3. Germline V gene sequence: CDR1 SGDLS, CDR2 YYNGEE. With 3 bases clipped from V and 1 base from J, the junction kept 14 bases outside the gene matches. The CDR3: CASSEGTGAIASQETQYF. Written as DNA, the CDR3 is TGTGCCAGCAGCGAGGGGACAGGTGCAATAGCGAGCCAAGAGACCCAGTACTTC.

The rearrangement joins TRBV4-1 to TRBJ2-7; 7 bases fit TRBD1. Germline values: CDR1 MGHRA, CDR2 YSYEKL. This CDR3 contains 14 residues. Trimming took 1 base from V and 6 from J; bases not matched to a gene: 6. CDR3 coding DNA: TGCGCCAGCAGCCAAGCGACAAACAGGGGCGAGCAGTACTTC. Encoded protein: CASSQATNRGEQYF.

The chain is built from TRBV7-9 and TRBJ1-1; TRBD1 might be the D (5 bases). Per germline, CDR1 SEHNR and CDR2 FQNEAQ (reference sequence). There are 13 residues in the CDR3. Trimming took 5 bases from V and 5 from J, leaving 12 bases between them. This CDR3 reads CASSASEGTEAFF. The CDR3 DNA reads as TGTGCCAGCAGCGCCTCGGAGGGGACTGAAGCTTTCTTT.

The rearrangement links TRBV4-1 to TRBJ2-7; a possible D gene is TRBD1 (7 bases). Germline CDR1 MGHRA, CDR2 YSYEKL. The CDR3 is 15 amino acids. The germline V and J ends were trimmed by 0 bases and 2 bases, with 11 bases remaining between them. CDR3 nucleotides: TGCGCCAGCAGCCAAGAGCGGGACAGCCCCTACGAGCAGTACTTC. It encodes CASSQERDSPYEQYF.

The V and J genes are TRBV5-1 and TRBJ2-1; TRBD2 matches at 14 bases. The CDR3 contains 18 residues. Germline V gene data show CDR1 as SGHRS and CDR2 as YFSETQ. Losses at the gene ends were 4 bases for V and 6 bases for J; bases not matched to a gene: 12. CDR3 nucleotide sequence: TGCGCCAGCAGCCTAACCGGGACTAGCGGGGGTTTATCCAATGAGCAGTTCTTC. Amino acid sequence: CASSLTGTSGGLSNEQFF.

CDR3 nucleotide sequence: TGTGCCAGCAGTTTAGAAGCGAGGGATTCCTACGAGCAGTACTTC. It encodes CASSLEARDSYEQYF. The rearrangement links TRBV27 to TRBJ2-7, with D possibly being TRBD2 (5 bases). Germline-derived CDR1 and CDR2 are MNHEY and SMNVEV (reference sequence). The CDR3 spans 15 residues. V was pared by 2 bases and J by 1 base, with 12 bases between.

The chain has TRBV7-8 and TRBJ2-3; 9 positions match TRBD2. This CDR3 has 16 residues. V trimming: 5 bases; J trimming: 2 bases; junction bases outside the gene matches: 8. Per the germline V gene, CDR1 is SGHVS and CDR2 is FQNEAQ. The chain's CDR3 is CASSPTLAGVTDTQYF. CDR3 coding DNA: TGTGCCAGCAGCCCCACTTTAGCGGGGGTCACAGATACGCAGTATTTT.

The gene calls are TRBV5-1 and TRBJ1-2, with a possible D match to TRBD1 (5 bases). Trimming took 2 bases from V and 6 from J, leaving 8 bases between them. This CDR3 comprises 12 residues. Germline CDR1 and CDR2: SGHRS and YFSETQ. The CDR3 here is CASSFQGNGYTF. The CDR3 DNA sequence: TGCGCCAGCAGCTTTCAGGGAAATGGCTACACCTTC.

The V and J genes are TRBV30 and TRBJ1-4; no clear D gene. The V gene's germline CDR1 is GTSNPN and CDR2 SVGIG (reference sequence). V was trimmed by 3 bases and J by 8 bases, leaving 16 bases between them. The CDR3 length is 14 residues. CDR3 residues: CAWSPEAGQEKLFF. Written as DNA, the CDR3 is TGTGCCTGGAGCCCGGAGGCCGGCCAAGAAAAACTGTTTTTT. Based on the CDR3 plus reference TRBV30 and TRBJ1-4, the full variable domain is SQTIHQWPATLVQPVGSPLSLECTVEGTSNPNLYWYRQAAGRGLQLLFYSVGIGQISSEVPQNLSASRPQDRQFILSSKKLLLSDSGFYLCAWSPEAGQEKLFFGSGTQLSVL.

J is TRBJ1-1 and V is TRBV5-6, with D possibly TRBD1 on 5 matching bases. This CDR3 contains 14 residues. Between the trimmed V and J ends, which lost 2 bases and 3 bases, there was a span of 11 bases. Germline V gives CDR1 SGHDT, CDR2 YYEEEE. As DNA, the CDR3 is TGTGCCAGCAGCTTCGGAGGAGGGGACACTGAAGCTTTCTTT. This gives the protein CASSFGGGDTEAFF. The full variable domain, rest sourced from reference TRBV5-6 and TRBJ1-1, is DAGVTQSPTHLIKTRGQQVTLRCSPKSGHDTVSWYQQALGQGPQFIFQYYEEEERQRGNFPDRFSGHQFPNYSSELNVNALLLGDSALYLCASSFGGGDTEAFFGQGTRLTVV.

The rearrangement links TRBV29-1 to TRBJ1-1; D ambiguous. The CDR3 totals 14 residues. Trimming took off 3 bases at V and 1 base at J, with 12 bases between the two ends. Germline V CDR1 and CDR2: SQVTM, ANQGSEA. The CDR3 spells CSVEERVGNTEAFF. CDR3 DNA sequence: TGCAGCGTTGAGGAGAGGGTAGGGAACACTGAAGCTTTCTTT.

The V gene is TRBV7-9, the J gene TRBJ1-2; D is perhaps TRBD1 (6 bases). The V end was cut by 0 bases, the J end by 0 bases, with 17 bases between. Looked up from germline, CDR1 is SEHNR and CDR2 is FQNEAQ (reference sequence). The CDR3 has 18 residues. The CDR3 DNA is TGTGCCAGCAGCTTAGCGCGATTGGAGAGGACAGCTAACTATGGCTACACCTTC. Translation: CASSLARLERTANYGYTF.

The chain combines TRBV9 with TRBJ1-1; no definite D call. Germline V gives CDR1 SGDLS, CDR2 YYNGEE. This CDR3 spans 17 amino acids. V lost 0 bases to trimming and J lost 0 bases, with 15 bases between them. Here the CDR3 reads CASSVGAGSILNTEAFF. In DNA, the CDR3 is TGTGCCAGCAGCGTAGGGGCAGGCTCCATTCTGAACACTGAAGCTTTCTTT.

V gene TRBV27 combines with J gene TRBJ2-7; 7 bases are a match to TRBD1. This CDR3 has 16 residues. The trim removed 1 base at V and 2 bases at J, leaving 8 bases unmatched. Germline CDR1 and CDR2: MNHEY and SMNVEV (reference sequence). For the CDR3, the DNA is TGTGCCAGCAGTTTATTTTTGGGACAGACGACCTACGAGCAGTACTTC. Protein: CASSLFLGQTTYEQYF.

V gene TRBV7-2 combines with J gene TRBJ2-1, with a weak D call TRBD1 (6 bases). CDR3 length equals 15 residues. V lost 6 bases and J lost 5, with 17 bases in between. Germline lookup yields CDR1 SGHTA and CDR2 FQGNSA. CDR3 DNA sequence: TGTGCCAGCAGGTTTGGGGGCACCCTCGACAATGAGCAGTTCTTC. Residues: CASRFGGTLDNEQFF. Full variable domain (rest looked up from reference TRBV7-2 and TRBJ2-1): GAGVSQSPSNKVTEKGKDVELRCDPISGHTALYWYRQSLGQGLEFLIYFQGNSAPDKSGLPSDRFSAERTGGSVSTLTIQRTQQEDSAVYLCASRFGGTLDNEQFFGPGTRLTVL.

V gene TRBV13 combines with J gene TRBJ1-1, with D perhaps TRBD1 (5 bases). CDR3 length: 16 residues. The V gene lost 5 bases and the J gene lost 6 bases, with 22 bases spanning the gap. Germline loops: CDR1 PRHDT, CDR2 FYEKMQ (reference sequence). This CDR3 reads CASSPVGGWGIPEAFF. In DNA, the CDR3 is TGTGCCAGCAGCCCGGTCGGGGGGTGGGGTATTCCTGAAGCTTTCTTT.